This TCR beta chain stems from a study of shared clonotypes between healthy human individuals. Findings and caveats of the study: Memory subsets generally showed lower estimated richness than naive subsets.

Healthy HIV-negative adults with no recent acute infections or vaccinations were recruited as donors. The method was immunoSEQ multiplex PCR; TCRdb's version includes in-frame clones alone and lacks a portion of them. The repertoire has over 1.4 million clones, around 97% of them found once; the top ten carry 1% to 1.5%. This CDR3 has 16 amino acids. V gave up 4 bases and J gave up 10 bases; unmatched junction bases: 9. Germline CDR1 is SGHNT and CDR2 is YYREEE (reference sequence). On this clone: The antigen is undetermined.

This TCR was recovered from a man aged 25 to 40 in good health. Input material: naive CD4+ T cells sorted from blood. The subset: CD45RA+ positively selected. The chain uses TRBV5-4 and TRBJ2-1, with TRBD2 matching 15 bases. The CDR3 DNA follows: TGTGCCAGCAGCGTTCCCGGGACTAGCGGGAGGAAGGAGCAGTTCTTC. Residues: CASSVPGTSGRKEQFF.